This T cell receptor (beta chain) stems from a study of cytomegalovirus exposure and HLA in healthy donors. Whole-study results and caveats: The listing of roughly 160 TCR beta chains classed them as cytomegalovirus-associated. It was found in a later analysis that first-cohort TCR clusters tended to co-occur in the roughly 120 validation repertoires.

Germline CDR1 and CDR2: MDHEN and SYDVKM. V lost 7 bases to trimming and J lost 8 bases; unmatched junction nucleotides: 7. The CDR3 totals 14 residues. The table came from immunoSEQ multiplex PCR; TCRdb's copy has only in-frame clones and leaves some out. This table has some 100,000 clones, roughly nine tenths appearing once. To note about this clone: Its antigen is as yet unknown.

Donors came from a validation cohort of some 110 subjects, distinct from the first 666-subject cohort. The chain joins TRBV28 to TRBJ2-1; 11 bases align to TRBD1. This TCR was sampled from a man younger than 30 in good health and CMV-seropositive. The material sequenced was PBMCs. The CDR3 nucleotides are TGTGCCAGCACTCCCGGACAGGGGGCCGATGAGCAGTTCTTC. Protein sequence: CASTPGQGADEQFF.